This entry lists 24 T cell receptor beta chains sequenced from one sample in a study of shared clonotypes between healthy human individuals. TCRdb keeps only in-frame clones here, not all; method: immunoSEQ multiplex PCR. The sample lists about 510,000 clones; 60% to 80% were seen once. The sequenced sample consisted of PBMCs. The receptors here all came from a middle-aged woman in good health. Some clones in this sample may be carry-over from other donors' samples.

DNA of the CDR3: TGTGCCAGCAGTGATGGACAGAACTACGAGCAGTACTTC. Protein product: CASSDGQNYEQYF. The gene calls are TRBV2 and TRBJ2-7, with D maybe TRBD1 (6 bases). V was cut by 3 bases and J by 3 bases, with 9 bases left in between. CDR3 length: 13 residues. In germline, CDR1 is SNHLY, CDR2 FYNNEI.

This clone was observed a single time. The V and J genes are TRBV9 and TRBJ2-1, with TRBD2 matching 11 bases. Per germline, CDR1 SGDLS and CDR2 YYNGEE. With 4 bases clipped from V and 8 bases from J, the junction kept 8 bases outside the gene matches. The CDR3 sequence is 15 residues long. DNA of the CDR3: TGTGCCAGCAGCCCACCTAGCGGGAGGCCGGATGAGCAGTTCTTC. Translated: CASSPPSGRPDEQFF.

The chain combines TRBV18 with TRBJ2-6; D perhaps matches TRBD1 (6 bases). The CDR3 covers 16 residues. The V gene lost 3 bases and the J gene lost 1 base, with 10 bases spanning the gap. Germline-derived CDR1 and CDR2 are KGHSH and LQKENI. As DNA, the CDR3 is TGTGCCAGCTCACCGAGGCAGGGGTCTGGGGCCAACGTCCTGACTTTC. Encoded protein: CASSPRQGSGANVLTF.

In nucleotides, the CDR3 is TGTGCCAGCAGCCTAGACAGGGCCCTAGCCAAAAACATTCAGTACTTC. Translating gives CASSLDRALAKNIQYF. The chain is built from TRBV28 and TRBJ2-4; 7 bases fit TRBD1. Trimming cost V 6 bases and J 0 bases; bases outside gene matches: 8. Germline V gives CDR1 MDHEN, CDR2 SYDVKM. The CDR3 is 16 residues long.

At least ten counts were recorded for this clone. The sample carries other DNA sequences with the same CDR3. The chain joins TRBV4-1 to TRBJ2-7; possible D gene TRBD1, 6 bases. The CDR3 consists of 16 residues. Germline CDR1 MGHRA, CDR2 YSYEKL. Trimming left V 4 bases short and J 0 bases short, with 16 bases between. The CDR3 loop reads CASSRDRQVPSYEQYF. The CDR3 DNA follows: TGCGCCAGCAGCCGGGACCGACAGGTACCCTCCTACGAGCAGTACTTC.

This clone was seen a single time. This rearrangement joins TRBV18 to TRBJ2-1; TRBD2 agrees at 13 bases. Germline CDR1 KGHSH, CDR2 LQKENI. The CDR3 has 18 residues. V was clipped by 3 bases and J by 3 bases; unmatched bases: 8. CDR3 nucleotides: TGTGCCAGCTCACCTCTAGTCAGGACTAGCGGGAGCTACAATGAGCAGTTCTTC. It is translated as CASSPLVRTSGSYNEQFF.

The rearrangement uses TRBV28 and TRBJ1-1; tentative D call: TRBD1 (6 bases). Germline CDR1 MDHEN, CDR2 SYDVKM. V gave up 0 bases and J gave up 5 bases, with 19 bases separating them. This CDR3 has 17 amino acids. The CDR3 DNA is TGTGCCAGCAGTTTATGGTCAGGGGCCGGTTTAGGGACTGAAGCTTTCTTT. As protein: CASSLWSGAGLGTEAFF. The variable domain in full, with the rest retrieved from reference TRBV28 and TRBJ1-1, is DVKVTQSSRYLVKRTGEKVFLECVQDMDHENMFWYRQDPGLGLRLIYFSYDVKMKEKGDIPEGYSVSREKKERFSLILESASTNQTSMYLCASSLWSGAGLGTEAFFGQGTRLTVV.

The chain uses TRBV19 and TRBJ2-1; perhaps TRBD2 as D (6 bases). Trimming stripped 4 bases from V and 9 bases from J, with 16 bases between. Germline CDR1 and CDR2: LNHDA and SQIVND (reference sequence). The CDR3 is 14 amino acids. CDR3 nucleotide sequence: TGTGCCAGTAGTAACCGGGGGACCCAGGGTGAGCAGTTCTTC. Translating gives CASSNRGTQGEQFF.

This chain connects TRBV4-1 to TRBJ2-7; D is unresolved. Trimming pared 2 bases from V and 7 bases from J, leaving 18 bases between. Germline CDR1 is MGHRA and CDR2 is YSYEKL. This CDR3 has 15 amino acids. The CDR3, as DNA: TGCGCCAGCAGCCAACCTCTACGGCGCGGAGAGGAGCAGTACTTC. It specifies CASSQPLRRGEEQYF.

This clone was detected a few times. The chain has TRBV5-6 and TRBJ2-5; 8 bases line up with TRBD1. The CDR3 is 15 amino acids. CDR1 is SGHDT and CDR2 is YYEEEE in the germline V gene. V lost 8 bases, J lost 5 bases, and 14 bases stayed unmatched. CDR3: CASSGGQVPRETQYF. Written as DNA, the CDR3 is TGTGCCAGTTCTGGGGGACAGGTCCCTAGGGAGACCCAGTACTTC.

The table lists this clone with a count of one. The J gene is TRBJ1-2, the V gene TRBV11-2; no clear D gene. The CDR3 has 19 amino acids. The germline V gene encodes CDR1 SGHAT and CDR2 FQNNGV. Trimming left V 0 bases short and J 5 bases short, with 25 bases between. Here the CDR3 DNA reads TGTGCCAGCAGCTTAGATAGTGTCCGGTGGGGAGGCATAGGATATGGCTACACCTTC. This encodes CASSLDSVRWGGIGYGYTF.

This clone came up many times. V gene TRBV19 combines with J gene TRBJ2-3; maybe TRBD2 (6 bases). V was trimmed by 8 bases and J by 1 base, leaving 16 bases between them. The CDR3 runs 15 residues. The germline V gene encodes CDR1 LNHDA and CDR2 SQIVND (reference sequence). CDR3 region: CASSFGGGGTDTQYF. The CDR3 DNA follows: TGTGCCAGTTCCTTCGGGGGAGGTGGCACAGATACGCAGTATTTT.

Here the CDR3 DNA reads TGTGCCAGCAGCTTAGACGGGCTAGAGTTCGGGCAGTACTTC. Its translation is CASSLDGLEFGQYF. J is TRBJ2-7 and V is TRBV11-2; D remains unclear. The germline CDR1 and CDR2 sequences are SGHAT and FQNNGV. Trimming took off 0 bases at V and 9 bases at J, with 15 bases between the two ends. This CDR3 spans 14 amino acids. Full variable domain (missing parts from reference TRBV11-2 and TRBJ2-7): EAGVAQSPRYKIIEKRQSVAFWCNPISGHATLYWYQQILGQGPKLLIQFQNNGVVDDSQLPKDRFSAERLKGVDSTLKIQPAKLEDSAVYLCASSLDGLEFGQYFGPGTRLTVT.

V is TRBV28 and J is TRBJ1-2; a possible D gene is TRBD1 (6 bases). There are 13 residues in the CDR3. V lost 7 bases, J lost 11 bases, and 20 bases lay in between. CDR1 is MDHEN, CDR2 SYDVKM, per germline. The CDR3 protein is CASTPGTMERYTF. CDR3 nucleotide sequence: TGTGCCAGCACCCCGGGGACAATGGAGCGGTACACCTTC.

This chain joins TRBV2 and TRBJ2-3; TRBD2 might be the D (6 bases). Per germline, CDR1 SNHLY and CDR2 FYNNEI. The CDR3 spans 16 residues. V was clipped by 2 bases and J by 0 bases, with 12 bases between them. CDR3 nucleotide sequence: TGTGCCAGCAGTGAAAGTGGCGGGATTAGCACAGATACGCAGTATTTT. It is translated as CASSESGGISTDTQYF.

The chain links TRBV6-4 to TRBJ2-3; 8 bases are a match to TRBD2. The CDR3 extends over 15 amino acids. Looked up from germline, CDR1 is MRHNA and CDR2 is SNTAGT. Germline trimming cut 2 bases from V and 6 bases from J; bases unmatched to any gene: 7. CDR3 sequence (DNA): TGTGCCAGCAGTGACGGGGAGCGGGAGAGGGATACGCAGTATTTT. Translation: CASSDGERERDTQYF.

The chain uses TRBV25-1 and TRBJ2-7; D gene uncertain. CDR1 MGHDK and CDR2 SYGVNS come from the germline V gene. V lost 4 bases and J 3 bases, leaving 10 bases between the germline ends. The CDR3 is 13 amino acids. The chain's CDR3 is CASSGWFLYEQYF. The CDR3 bases are TGTGCCAGCAGTGGCTGGTTCCTCTACGAGCAGTACTTC.

J is TRBJ1-1 and V is TRBV5-8; D is uncertain. CDR1 SGHTS and CDR2 YDEGEE come from the germline V gene. The CDR3 covers 14 residues. V lost 4 bases and J 2 bases, leaving 12 bases between the germline ends. CDR3 bases: TGTGCCAGCAGCCCTTGGGGAACCAACACTGAAGCTTTCTTT. Its translation: CASSPWGTNTEAFF.

The chain employs TRBV27 and TRBJ2-5, with 7 bases aligning to TRBD1. From germline, CDR1 is MNHEY and CDR2 SMNVEV (reference sequence). The CDR3 spans 14 residues. V gave up 4 bases and J gave up 0 bases; unmatched junction bases: 2. The CDR3 nucleotides are TGTGCCAGCAGTTCTGACAGGGACCAAGAGACCCAGTACTTC. This sequence encodes CASSSDRDQETQYF.

V gene TRBV5-4 combines with J gene TRBJ2-5, with 15 bases identical to TRBD2. Losses at the gene ends were 4 bases for V and 5 bases for J; bases not matched to a gene: 3. CDR1 is SGHNT, CDR2 YYREEE, per germline (reference sequence). The CDR3 has 15 residues. The CDR3: CASSGGTSGRETQYF. In DNA, the CDR3 is TGTGCCAGCAGCGGCGGGACTAGCGGGAGGGAGACCCAGTACTTC.

The chain has TRBV5-4 and TRBJ2-1; TRBD2 aligns across 9 bases. The CDR3 extends over 15 amino acids. The germline gives CDR1 SGHNT, CDR2 YYREEE (reference sequence). The trim removed 4 bases at V and 9 bases at J, leaving 11 bases unmatched. The chain's CDR3 is CASSPREGRVSEQFF. Written as DNA, the CDR3 is TGTGCCAGCAGCCCGCGGGAGGGCCGAGTTAGTGAGCAGTTCTTC.

For the CDR3, the DNA is TGTGCCTGGAGTGTAGTGGGGGTAGCTTTCTTT. Amino acids: CAWSVVGVAFF. The chain has TRBV30 and TRBJ1-1; the D gene is possibly TRBD1 (5 bases). The CDR3 is 11 residues long. V gave up 0 bases and J gave up 10 bases, with 9 bases separating them. Looked up from germline, CDR1 is GTSNPN and CDR2 is SVGIG (reference sequence).

The rearrangement links TRBV5-1 to TRBJ2-1, with D maybe TRBD2 (5 bases). Germline V gene lookup returns CDR1 SGHRS and CDR2 YFSETQ. There are 15 residues in the CDR3. Between the trimmed V and J ends, which lost 3 bases and 0 bases, there was a span of 10 bases. The CDR3 is CASSSTGSSYNEQFF. CDR3 sequence (DNA): TGCGCCAGCAGCTCCACGGGGAGCTCCTACAATGAGCAGTTCTTC.

The chain couples TRBV15 to TRBJ2-3, with a possible D match to TRBD2 (6 bases). Germline CDR1 reads LNHNV; CDR2 reads YYDKDF (reference sequence). The germline V and J ends were trimmed by 5 bases and 10 bases, with 19 bases remaining between them. CDR3 length: 14 residues. This chain's CDR3 is CATSRAGPFVAQYF. The CDR3, as DNA: TGTGCCACCAGCCGGGCGGGACCCTTCGTAGCGCAGTATTTT.